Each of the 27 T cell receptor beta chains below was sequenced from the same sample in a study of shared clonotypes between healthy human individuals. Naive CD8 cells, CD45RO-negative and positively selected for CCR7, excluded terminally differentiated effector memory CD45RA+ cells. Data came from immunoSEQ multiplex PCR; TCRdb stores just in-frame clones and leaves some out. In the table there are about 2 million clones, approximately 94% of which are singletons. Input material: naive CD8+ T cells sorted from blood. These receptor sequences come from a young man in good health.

The CDR3 spells CASSPDPYNEQFF. Here the CDR3 DNA reads TGTGCCAGCTCACCTGACCCCTACAATGAGCAGTTCTTC. The chain has TRBV18 and TRBJ2-1; no clear D. The ends were cut back, 3 bases at V and 2 bases at J, with 5 bases in the middle. The CDR3 runs 13 residues. Germline loops: CDR1 KGHSH, CDR2 LQKENI.

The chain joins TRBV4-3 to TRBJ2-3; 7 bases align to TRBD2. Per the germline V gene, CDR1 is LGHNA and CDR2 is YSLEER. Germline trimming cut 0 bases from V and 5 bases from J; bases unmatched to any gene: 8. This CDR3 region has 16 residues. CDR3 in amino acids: CASSQDVSGIGDTQYF. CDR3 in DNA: TGCGCCAGCAGCCAAGATGTGAGCGGGATAGGAGATACGCAGTATTTT.

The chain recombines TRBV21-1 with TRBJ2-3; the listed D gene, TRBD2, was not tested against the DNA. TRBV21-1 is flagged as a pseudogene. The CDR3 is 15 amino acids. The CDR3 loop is CASSREDSYTDTQYF. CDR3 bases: TGTGCCAGCAGCCGAGAGGACTCTTACACAGATACGCAGTATTTT.

DNA of the CDR3: TGTGCCAGCAGTTACTCGCCGCGGGGGGGCCGCGATGAGCAGTTCTTC. It encodes CASSYSPRGGRDEQFF. The chain is built from TRBV6-5 and TRBJ2-1; 9 bases line up with TRBD2. V lost 0 bases and J lost 8; bases outside the gene matches: 8. CDR3 size: 16 residues. Germline CDR1 MNHEY, CDR2 SVGAGI.

The CDR3 is CSVPLDGYTF. The DNA for the CDR3 is TGCAGTGTCCCCTTGGATGGCTACACCTTC. The V gene is TRBV20-1, the J gene TRBJ1-2; no reliable D call. The CDR3 sequence is 10 residues long. Germline-derived CDR1 and CDR2 are DFQATT and SNEGSKA (reference sequence). V gave up 7 bases and J gave up 6 bases, with 9 bases separating them.

Here the CDR3 DNA reads TGCAGCGTTGAAGATATCGGCGGGAGTCCGGATGAGCAGTTCTTC. Translating gives CSVEDIGGSPDEQFF. This sequence joins TRBV29-1 and TRBJ2-1, with 7 bases identical to TRBD2. Germline loops: CDR1 SQVTM, CDR2 ANQGSEA. V shed 0 bases and J 8 bases; nucleotides not matched to a gene: 10. The CDR3 is 15 residues long.

In DNA form, the CDR3 reads TGTGCCAGCAGCCCTCCGGGGGACCCCACAGATACGCAGTATTTT. Its protein product is CASSPPGDPTDTQYF. V is TRBV7-9 and J is TRBJ2-3; the D gene is possibly TRBD2 (6 bases). The V end lost 5 bases, the J end lost 2 bases, and 14 bases lay between the germline ends. CDR3 size: 15 residues. Germline V lookup: CDR1 SEHNR, CDR2 FQNEAQ (reference sequence).

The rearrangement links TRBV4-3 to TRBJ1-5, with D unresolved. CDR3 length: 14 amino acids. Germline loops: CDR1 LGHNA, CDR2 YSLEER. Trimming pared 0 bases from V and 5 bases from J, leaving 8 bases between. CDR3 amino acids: CASSQDSRYQPQHF. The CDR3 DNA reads TGCGCCAGCAGCCAAGATTCACGGTATCAGCCCCAGCATTTT.

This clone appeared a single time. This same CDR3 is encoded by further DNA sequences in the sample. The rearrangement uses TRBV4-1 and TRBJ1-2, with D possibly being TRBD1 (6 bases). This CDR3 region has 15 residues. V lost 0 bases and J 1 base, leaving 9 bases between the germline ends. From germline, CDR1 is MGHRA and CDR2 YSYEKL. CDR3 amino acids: CASSQDRTDNYGYTF. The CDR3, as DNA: TGCGCCAGCAGCCAAGACCGGACAGATAACTATGGCTACACCTTC.

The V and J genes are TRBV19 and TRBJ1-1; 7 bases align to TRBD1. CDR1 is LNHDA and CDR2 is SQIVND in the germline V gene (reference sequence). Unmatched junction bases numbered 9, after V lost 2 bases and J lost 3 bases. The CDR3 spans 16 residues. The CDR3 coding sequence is TGTGCCAGTAGTATATCTGAGACAGGGTATGACACTGAAGCTTTCTTT. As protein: CASSISETGYDTEAFF.

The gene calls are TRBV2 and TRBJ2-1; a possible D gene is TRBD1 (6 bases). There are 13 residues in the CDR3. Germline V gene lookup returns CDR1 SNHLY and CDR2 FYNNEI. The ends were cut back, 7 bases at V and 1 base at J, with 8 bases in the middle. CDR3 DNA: TGTGCCAGCAAGGGGGTTTCCTACAATGAGCAGTTCTTC. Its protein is CASKGVSYNEQFF.

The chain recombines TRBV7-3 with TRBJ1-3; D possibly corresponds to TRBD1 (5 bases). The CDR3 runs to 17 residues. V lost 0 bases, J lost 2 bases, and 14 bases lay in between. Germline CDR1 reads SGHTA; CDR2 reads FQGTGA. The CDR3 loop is CASSLTPLREPGNTIYF. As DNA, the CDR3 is TGTGCCAGCAGCTTAACCCCTCTCAGGGAACCTGGAAACACCATATATTTT.

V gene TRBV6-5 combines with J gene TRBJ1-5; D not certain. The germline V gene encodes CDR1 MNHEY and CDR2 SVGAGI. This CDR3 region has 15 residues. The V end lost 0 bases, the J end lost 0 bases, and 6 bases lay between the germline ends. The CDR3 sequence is CASSYSWDSNQPQHF. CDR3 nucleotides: TGTGCCAGCAGTTACTCGTGGGATAGCAATCAGCCCCAGCATTTT.

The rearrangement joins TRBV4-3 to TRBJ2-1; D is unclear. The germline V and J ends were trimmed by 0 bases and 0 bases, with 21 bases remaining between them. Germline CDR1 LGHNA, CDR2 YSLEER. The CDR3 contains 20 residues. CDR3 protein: CASSQDVPHKSTSSYNEQFF. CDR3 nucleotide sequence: TGCGCCAGCAGCCAAGATGTTCCCCACAAATCCACAAGCTCCTACAATGAGCAGTTCTTC.

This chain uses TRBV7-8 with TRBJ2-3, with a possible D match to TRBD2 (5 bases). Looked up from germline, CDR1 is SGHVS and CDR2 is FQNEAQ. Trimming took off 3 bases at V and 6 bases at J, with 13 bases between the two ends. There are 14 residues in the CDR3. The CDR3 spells CASSFAGPSDTQYF. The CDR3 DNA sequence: TGTGCCAGCAGCTTTGCGGGCCCAAGCGATACGCAGTATTTT. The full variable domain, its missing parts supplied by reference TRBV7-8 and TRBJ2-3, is GAGVSQSPRYKVAKRGQDVALRCDPISGHVSLFWYQQALGQGPEFLTYFQNEAQLDKSGLPSDRFFAERPEGSVSTLKIQRTQQEDSAVYLCASSFAGPSDTQYFGPGTRLTVL.

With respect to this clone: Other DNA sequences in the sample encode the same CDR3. The CDR3 DNA reads TGCGCCAGCAGCCTCACTAGCGGCTCCTACAATGAGCAGTTCTTC. It is translated as CASSLTSGSYNEQFF. V gene TRBV5-1 combines with J gene TRBJ2-1; 8 bases are a match to TRBD2. This CDR3 has 15 residues. With 4 bases clipped from V and 0 bases from J, the junction kept 3 bases outside the gene matches. Per germline, CDR1 SGHRS and CDR2 YFSETQ.

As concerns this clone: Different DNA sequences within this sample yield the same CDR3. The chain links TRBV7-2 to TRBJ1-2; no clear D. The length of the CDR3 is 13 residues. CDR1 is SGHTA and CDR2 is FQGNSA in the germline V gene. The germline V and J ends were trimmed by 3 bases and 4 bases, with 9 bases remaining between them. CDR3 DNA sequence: TGTGCCAGCAGCTTTCTCACGGGCTATGGCTACACCTTC. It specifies CASSFLTGYGYTF.

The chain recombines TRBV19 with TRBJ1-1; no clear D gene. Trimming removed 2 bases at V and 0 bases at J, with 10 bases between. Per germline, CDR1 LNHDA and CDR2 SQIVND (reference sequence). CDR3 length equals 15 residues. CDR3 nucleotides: TGTGCCAGTAGTATAAGTGCAAAAATGAACACTGAAGCTTTCTTT. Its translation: CASSISAKMNTEAFF.

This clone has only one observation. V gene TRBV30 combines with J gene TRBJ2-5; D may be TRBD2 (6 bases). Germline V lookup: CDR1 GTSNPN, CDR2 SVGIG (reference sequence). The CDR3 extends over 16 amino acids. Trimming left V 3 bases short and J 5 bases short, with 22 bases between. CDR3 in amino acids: CAWSGRVLNLGETQYF. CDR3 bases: TGTGCCTGGAGCGGGAGAGTGCTAAACCTAGGGGAGACCCAGTACTTC.

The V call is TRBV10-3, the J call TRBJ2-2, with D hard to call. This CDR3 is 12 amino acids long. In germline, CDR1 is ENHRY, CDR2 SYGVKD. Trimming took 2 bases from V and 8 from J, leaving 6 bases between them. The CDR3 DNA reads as TGTGCCATCAGTGAGCTGACGGGGGAGCTGTTTTTT. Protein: CAISELTGELFF.

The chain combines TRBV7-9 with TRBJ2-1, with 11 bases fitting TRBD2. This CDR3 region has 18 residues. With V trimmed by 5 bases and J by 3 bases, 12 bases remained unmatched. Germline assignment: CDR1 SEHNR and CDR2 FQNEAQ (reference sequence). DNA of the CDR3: TGTGCCAGCAGCCCCAGAGTAGCGGGAGGGCCGAGCTACAATGAGCAGTTCTTC. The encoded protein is CASSPRVAGGPSYNEQFF. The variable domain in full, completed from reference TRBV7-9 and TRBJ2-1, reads DTGVSQNPRHKITKRGQNVTFRCDPISEHNRLYWYRQTLGQGPEFLTYFQNEAQLEKSRLLSDRFSAERPKGSFSTLEIQRTEQGDSAMYLCASSPRVAGGPSYNEQFFGPGTRLTVL.

CDR3 sequence: CASSYSIDLGYEQYF. The CDR3 nucleotides are TGTGCCAGCAGTTACTCGATCGATTTGGGGTACGAGCAGTACTTC. The gene calls are TRBV6-5 and TRBJ2-7; no reliable D call. The CDR3 contains 15 residues. Germline-derived CDR1 and CDR2 are MNHEY and SVGAGI. V was cut by 0 bases and J by 4 bases, with 13 bases left in between.

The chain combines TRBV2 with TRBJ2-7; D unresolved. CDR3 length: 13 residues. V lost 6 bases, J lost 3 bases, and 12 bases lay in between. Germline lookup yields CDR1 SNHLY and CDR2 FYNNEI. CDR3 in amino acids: CASSEVPNYEQYF. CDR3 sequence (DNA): TGTGCCAGCAGCGAGGTCCCCAACTACGAGCAGTACTTC.

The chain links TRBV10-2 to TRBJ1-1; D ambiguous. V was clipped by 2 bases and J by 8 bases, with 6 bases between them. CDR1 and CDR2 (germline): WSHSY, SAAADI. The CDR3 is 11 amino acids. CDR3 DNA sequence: TGCGCCAGCAGTGAGGTGCGAGAAGCTTTCTTT. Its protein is CASSEVREAFF.

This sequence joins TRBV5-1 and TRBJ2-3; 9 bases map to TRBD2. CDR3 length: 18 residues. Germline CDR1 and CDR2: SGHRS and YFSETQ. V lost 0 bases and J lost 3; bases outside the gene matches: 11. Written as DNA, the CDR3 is TGCGCCAGCAGCTTGGCCCAGGTAGCGGGAGCGGCTACAGATACGCAGTATTTT. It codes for CASSLAQVAGAATDTQYF.

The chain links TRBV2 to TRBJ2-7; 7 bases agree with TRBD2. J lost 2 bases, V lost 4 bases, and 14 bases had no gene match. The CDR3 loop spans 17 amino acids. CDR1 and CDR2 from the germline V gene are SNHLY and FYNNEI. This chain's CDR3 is CASSAPSLGLVPYEQYF. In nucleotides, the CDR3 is TGTGCCAGCAGTGCCCCCTCTTTAGGACTAGTACCCTACGAGCAGTACTTC. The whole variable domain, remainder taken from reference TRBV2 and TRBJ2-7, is EPEVTQTPSHQVTQMGQEVILRCVPISNHLYFYWYRQILGQKVEFLVSFYNNEISEKSEIFDDQFSVERPDGSNFTLKIRSTKLEDSAMYFCASSAPSLGLVPYEQYFGPGTRLTVT.

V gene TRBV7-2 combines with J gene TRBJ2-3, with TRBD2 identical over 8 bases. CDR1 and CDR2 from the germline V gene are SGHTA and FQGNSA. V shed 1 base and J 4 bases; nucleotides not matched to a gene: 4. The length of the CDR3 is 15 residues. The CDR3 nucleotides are TGTGCCAGCAGCTTAGAGAGCGGGAGCGCAGATACGCAGTATTTT. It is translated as CASSLESGSADTQYF.